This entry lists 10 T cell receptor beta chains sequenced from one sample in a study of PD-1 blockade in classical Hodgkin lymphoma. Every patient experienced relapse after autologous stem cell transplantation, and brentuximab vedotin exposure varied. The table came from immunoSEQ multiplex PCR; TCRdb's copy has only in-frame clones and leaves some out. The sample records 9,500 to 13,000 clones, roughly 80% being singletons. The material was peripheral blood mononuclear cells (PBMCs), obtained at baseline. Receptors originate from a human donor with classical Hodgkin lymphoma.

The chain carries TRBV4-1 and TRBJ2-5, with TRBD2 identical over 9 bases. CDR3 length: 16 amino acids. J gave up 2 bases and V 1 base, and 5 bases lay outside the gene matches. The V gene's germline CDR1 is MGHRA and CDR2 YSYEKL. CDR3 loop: CASSQGPLAGQETQYF. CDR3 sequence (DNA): TGCGCCAGCAGCCAAGGCCCGCTAGCGGGGCAAGAGACCCAGTACTTC.

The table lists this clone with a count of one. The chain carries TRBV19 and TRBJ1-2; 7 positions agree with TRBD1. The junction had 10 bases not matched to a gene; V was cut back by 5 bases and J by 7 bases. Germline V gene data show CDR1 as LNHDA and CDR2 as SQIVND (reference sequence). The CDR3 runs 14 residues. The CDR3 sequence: CASSPRDRVSGYTF. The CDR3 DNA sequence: TGTGCCAGTAGTCCCCGAGACAGGGTTTCTGGCTACACCTTC.

CDR3: CASSWGTDGEAFF. CDR3 DNA: TGTGCCAGCAGTTGGGGGACTGACGGTGAAGCTTTCTTT. This chain joins TRBV5-4 and TRBJ1-1, with a possible D match to TRBD1 (5 bases). Germline values: CDR1 SGHNT, CDR2 YYREEE (reference sequence). V gave up 5 bases and J gave up 7 bases, with 15 bases separating them. This CDR3 region has 13 residues.

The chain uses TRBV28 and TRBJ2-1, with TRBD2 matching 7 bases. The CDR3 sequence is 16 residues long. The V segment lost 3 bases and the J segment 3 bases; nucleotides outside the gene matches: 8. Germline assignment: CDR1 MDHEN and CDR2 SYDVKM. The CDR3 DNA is TGTGCCAGCAGTTTCCCTAGCGGAGGATTCTACAATGAGCAGTTCTTC. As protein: CASSFPSGGFYNEQFF.

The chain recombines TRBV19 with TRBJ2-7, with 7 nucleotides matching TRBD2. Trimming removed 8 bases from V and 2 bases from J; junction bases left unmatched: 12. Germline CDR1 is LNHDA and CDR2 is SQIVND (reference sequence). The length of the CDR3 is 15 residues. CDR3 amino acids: CASGGNSGPPYEQYF. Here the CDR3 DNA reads TGTGCCAGTGGGGGGAATAGCGGGCCCCCCTACGAGCAGTACTTC.

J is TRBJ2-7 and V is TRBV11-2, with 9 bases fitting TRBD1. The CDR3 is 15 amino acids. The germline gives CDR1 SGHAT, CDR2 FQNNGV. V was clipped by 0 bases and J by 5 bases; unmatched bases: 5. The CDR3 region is CASSLEGTGKNEQYF. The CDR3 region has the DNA TGTGCCAGCAGCTTAGAAGGGACAGGGAAGAACGAGCAGTACTTC.

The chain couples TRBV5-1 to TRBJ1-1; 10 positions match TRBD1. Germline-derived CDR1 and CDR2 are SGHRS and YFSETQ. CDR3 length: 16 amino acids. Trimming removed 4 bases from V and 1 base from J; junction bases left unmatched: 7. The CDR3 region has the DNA TGCGCCAGCAGCGTGGAGGGACAGGGGCAGAACACTGAAGCTTTCTTT. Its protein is CASSVEGQGQNTEAFF.

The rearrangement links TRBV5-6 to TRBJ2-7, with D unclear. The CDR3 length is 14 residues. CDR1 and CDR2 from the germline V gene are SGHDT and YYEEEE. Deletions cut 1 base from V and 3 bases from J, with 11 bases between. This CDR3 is CASSLQGLGYEQYF. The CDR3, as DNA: TGTGCCAGCAGCTTGCAAGGGTTAGGCTACGAGCAGTACTTC.

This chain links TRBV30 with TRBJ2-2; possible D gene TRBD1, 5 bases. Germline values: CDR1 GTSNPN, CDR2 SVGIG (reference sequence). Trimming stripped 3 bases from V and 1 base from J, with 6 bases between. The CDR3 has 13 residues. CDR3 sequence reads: CAWRGENTGELFF. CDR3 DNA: TGTGCCTGGAGAGGGGAGAACACCGGGGAGCTGTTTTTT.

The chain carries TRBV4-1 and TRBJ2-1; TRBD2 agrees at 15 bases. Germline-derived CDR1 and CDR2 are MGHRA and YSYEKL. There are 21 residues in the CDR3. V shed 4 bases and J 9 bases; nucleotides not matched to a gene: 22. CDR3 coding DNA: TGCGCCAGCAGCCGAAACCTGGGGACTAGCGGGGGGCGTGCAGTTTTGGGTGAGCAGTTCTTC. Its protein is CASSRNLGTSGGRAVLGEQFF.